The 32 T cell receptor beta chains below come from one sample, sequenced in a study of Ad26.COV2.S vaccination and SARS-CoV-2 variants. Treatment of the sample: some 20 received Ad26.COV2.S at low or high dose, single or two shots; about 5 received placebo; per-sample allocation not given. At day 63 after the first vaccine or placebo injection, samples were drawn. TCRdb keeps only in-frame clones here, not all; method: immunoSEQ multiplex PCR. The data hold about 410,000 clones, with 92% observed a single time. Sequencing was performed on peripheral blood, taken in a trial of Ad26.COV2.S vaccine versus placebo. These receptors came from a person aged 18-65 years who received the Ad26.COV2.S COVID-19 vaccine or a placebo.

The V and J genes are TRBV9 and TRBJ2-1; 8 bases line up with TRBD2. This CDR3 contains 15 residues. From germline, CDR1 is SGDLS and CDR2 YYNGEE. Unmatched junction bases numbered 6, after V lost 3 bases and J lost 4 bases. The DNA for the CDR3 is TGTGCCAGCAGCGATACGGGGGGGCCGTACAATGAGCAGTTCTTC. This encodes CASSDTGGPYNEQFF. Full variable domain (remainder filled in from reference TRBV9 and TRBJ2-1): DSGVTQTPKHLITATGQRVTLRCSPRSGDLSVYWYQQSLDQGLQFLIQYYNGEERAKGNILERFSAQQFPDLHSELNLSSLELGDSALYFCASSDTGGPYNEQFFGPGTRLTVL.

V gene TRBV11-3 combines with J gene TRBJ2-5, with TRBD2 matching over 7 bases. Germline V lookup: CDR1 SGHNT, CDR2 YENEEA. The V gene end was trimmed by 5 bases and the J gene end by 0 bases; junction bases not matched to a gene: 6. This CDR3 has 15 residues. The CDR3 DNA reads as TGTGCCAGCAGCCCGGGGGGACGGGACCAAGAGACCCAGTACTTC. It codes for CASSPGGRDQETQYF. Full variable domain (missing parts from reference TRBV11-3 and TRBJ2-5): EAGVVQSPRYKIIEKKQPVAFWCNPISGHNTLYWYLQNLGQGPELLIRYENEEAVDDSQLPKDRFSAERLKGVDSTLKIQPAELGDSAVYLCASSPGGRDQETQYFGPGTRLLVL.

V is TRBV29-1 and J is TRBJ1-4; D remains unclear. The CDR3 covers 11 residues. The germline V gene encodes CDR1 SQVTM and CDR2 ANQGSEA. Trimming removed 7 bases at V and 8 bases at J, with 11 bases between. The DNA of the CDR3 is TGCAGCGCCAGGACTGGCGAAAAACTGTTTTTT. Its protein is CSARTGEKLFF.

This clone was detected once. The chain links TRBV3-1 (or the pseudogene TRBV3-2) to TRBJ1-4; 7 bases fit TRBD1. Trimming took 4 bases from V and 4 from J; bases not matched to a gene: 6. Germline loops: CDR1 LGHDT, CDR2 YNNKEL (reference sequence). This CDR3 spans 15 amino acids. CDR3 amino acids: CASSPSGTDNEKLFF. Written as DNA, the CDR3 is TGTGCCAGCAGCCCCTCCGGGACAGATAATGAAAAACTGTTTTTT.

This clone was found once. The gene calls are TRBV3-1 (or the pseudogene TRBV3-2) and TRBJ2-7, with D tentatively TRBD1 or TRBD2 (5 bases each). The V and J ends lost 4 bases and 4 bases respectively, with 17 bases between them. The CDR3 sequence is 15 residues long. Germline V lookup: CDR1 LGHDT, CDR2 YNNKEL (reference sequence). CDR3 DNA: TGTGCCAGCAGCCTATCCGGGACCAAGGGATACGAGCAGTACTTC. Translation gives CASSLSGTKGYEQYF.

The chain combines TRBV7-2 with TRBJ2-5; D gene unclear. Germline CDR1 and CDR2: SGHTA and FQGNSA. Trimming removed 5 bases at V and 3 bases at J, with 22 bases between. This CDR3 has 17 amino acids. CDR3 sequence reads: CASSLPSRIIWEETQYF. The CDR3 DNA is TGTGCCAGCAGCCTCCCCTCCCGGATTATTTGGGAAGAGACCCAGTACTTC. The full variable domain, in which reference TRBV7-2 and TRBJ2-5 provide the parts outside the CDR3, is GAGVSQSPSNKVTEKGKDVELRCDPISGHTALYWYRQSLGQGLEFLIYFQGNSAPDKSGLPSDRFSAERTGGSVSTLTIQRTQQEDSAVYLCASSLPSRIIWEETQYFGPGTRLLVL.

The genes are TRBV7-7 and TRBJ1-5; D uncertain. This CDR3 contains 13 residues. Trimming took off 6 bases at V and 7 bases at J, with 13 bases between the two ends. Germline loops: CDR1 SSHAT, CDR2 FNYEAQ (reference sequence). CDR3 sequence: CASSLNIRQPQHF. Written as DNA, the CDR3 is TGTGCCAGCAGTCTCAATATCCGACAGCCCCAGCATTTT.

This chain's CDR3 is CASGQDHYGYTF. The CDR3 bases are TGTGCCAGCGGACAGGATCACTATGGCTACACCTTC. V usage is TRBV6-5 and J usage is TRBJ1-2, with TRBD1 matching 7 bases. The trim removed 8 bases at V and 3 bases at J, leaving 3 bases unmatched. This CDR3 region has 12 residues. CDR1 is MNHEY, CDR2 SVGAGI, per germline.

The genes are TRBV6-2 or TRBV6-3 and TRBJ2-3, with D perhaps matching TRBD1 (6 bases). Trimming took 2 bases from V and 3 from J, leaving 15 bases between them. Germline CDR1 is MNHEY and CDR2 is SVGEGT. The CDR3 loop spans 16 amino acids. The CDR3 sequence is CASSYGRGYNTDTQYF. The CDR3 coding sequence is TGTGCCAGCAGTTACGGCAGGGGTTATAATACAGATACGCAGTATTTT.

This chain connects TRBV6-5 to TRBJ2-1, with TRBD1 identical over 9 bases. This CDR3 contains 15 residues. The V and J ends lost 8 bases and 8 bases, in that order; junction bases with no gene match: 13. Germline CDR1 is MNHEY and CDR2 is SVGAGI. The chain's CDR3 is CASSIPGQGLYEQFF. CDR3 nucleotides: TGTGCCAGCTCAATTCCGGGACAGGGACTCTATGAGCAGTTCTTC.

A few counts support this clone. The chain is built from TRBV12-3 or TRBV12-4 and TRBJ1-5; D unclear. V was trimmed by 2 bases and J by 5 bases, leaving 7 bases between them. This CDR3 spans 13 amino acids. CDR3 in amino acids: CASSLQGYQPQHF. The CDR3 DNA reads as TGTGCCAGCAGTTTACAAGGCTATCAGCCCCAGCATTTT.

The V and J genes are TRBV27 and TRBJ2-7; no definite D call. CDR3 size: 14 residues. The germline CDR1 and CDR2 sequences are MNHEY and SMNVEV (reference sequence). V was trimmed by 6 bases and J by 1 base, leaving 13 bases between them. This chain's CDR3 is CASSRILGSYEQYF. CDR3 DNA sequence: TGTGCCAGCAGCAGGATTTTGGGGTCCTACGAGCAGTACTTC.

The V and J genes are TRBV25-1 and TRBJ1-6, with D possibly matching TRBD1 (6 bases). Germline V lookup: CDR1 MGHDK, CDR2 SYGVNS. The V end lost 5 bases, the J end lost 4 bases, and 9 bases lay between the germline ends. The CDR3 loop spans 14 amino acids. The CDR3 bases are TGTGCCAGCAGTCCGGGACAATATAATTCACCCCTCCACTTT. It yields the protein CASSPGQYNSPLHF.

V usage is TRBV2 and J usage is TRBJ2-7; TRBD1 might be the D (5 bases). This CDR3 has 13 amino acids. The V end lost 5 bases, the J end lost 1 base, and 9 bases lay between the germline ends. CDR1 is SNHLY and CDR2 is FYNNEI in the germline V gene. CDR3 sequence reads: CASSLRQSYEQYF. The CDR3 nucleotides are TGTGCCAGCAGTCTCCGACAGTCCTACGAGCAGTACTTC.

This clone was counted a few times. CDR3: CASSIATASGNTIYF. For the CDR3, the DNA is TGTGCCAGTAGTATAGCGACTGCTAGTGGAAACACCATATATTTT. The chain links TRBV19 to TRBJ1-3, with D hard to call. The CDR3 covers 15 residues. V was pared by 1 base and J by 3 bases, with 10 bases between. Germline V gives CDR1 LNHDA, CDR2 SQIVND (reference sequence). Combining the CDR3 with reference TRBV19 and TRBJ1-3 gives the whole variable domain DGGITQSPKYLFRKEGQNVTLSCEQNLNHDAMYWYRQDPGQGLRLIYYSQIVNDFQKGDIAEGYSVSREKKESFPLTVTSAQKNPTAFYLCASSIATASGNTIYFGEGSWLTVV.

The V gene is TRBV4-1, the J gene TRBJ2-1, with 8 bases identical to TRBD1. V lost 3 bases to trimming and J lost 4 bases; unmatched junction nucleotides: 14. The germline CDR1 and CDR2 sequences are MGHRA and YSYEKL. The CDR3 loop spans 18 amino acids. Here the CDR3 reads CASSQNGRGRGGYNEQFF. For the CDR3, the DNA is TGCGCCAGCAGCCAGAACGGCAGGGGGCGCGGAGGGTACAATGAGCAGTTCTTC.

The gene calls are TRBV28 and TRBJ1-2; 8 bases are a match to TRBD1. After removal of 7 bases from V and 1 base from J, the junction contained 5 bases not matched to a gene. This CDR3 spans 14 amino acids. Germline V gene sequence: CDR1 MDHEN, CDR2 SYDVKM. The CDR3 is CASMGDRLNYGYTF. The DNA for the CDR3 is TGTGCCAGCATGGGGGACAGGCTTAACTATGGCTACACCTTC.

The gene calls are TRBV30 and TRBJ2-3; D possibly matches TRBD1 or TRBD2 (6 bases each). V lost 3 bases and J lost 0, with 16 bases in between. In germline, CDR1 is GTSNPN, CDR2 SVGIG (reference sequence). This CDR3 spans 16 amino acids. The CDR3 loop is CAWREGHLVSTDTQYF. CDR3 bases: TGTGCCTGGAGGGAGGGACACCTCGTTAGCACAGATACGCAGTATTTT.

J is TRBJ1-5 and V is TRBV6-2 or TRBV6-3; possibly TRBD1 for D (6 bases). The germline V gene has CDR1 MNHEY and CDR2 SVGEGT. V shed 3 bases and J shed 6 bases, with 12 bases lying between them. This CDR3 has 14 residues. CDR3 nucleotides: TGTGCCAGCAGTTATCTGGGGGCGGCTCAGCCCCAGCATTTT. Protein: CASSYLGAAQPQHF.

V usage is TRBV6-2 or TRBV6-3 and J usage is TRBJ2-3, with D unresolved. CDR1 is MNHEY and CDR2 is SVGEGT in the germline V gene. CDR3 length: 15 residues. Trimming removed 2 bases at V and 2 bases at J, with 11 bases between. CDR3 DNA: TGTGCCAGCAGTTACGCCACTAAAACCACAGATACGCAGTATTTT. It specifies CASSYATKTTDTQYF.

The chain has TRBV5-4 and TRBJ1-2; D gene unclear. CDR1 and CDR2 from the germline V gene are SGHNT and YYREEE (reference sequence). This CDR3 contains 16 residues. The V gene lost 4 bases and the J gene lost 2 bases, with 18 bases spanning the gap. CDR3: CASSPNGILRNYGYTF. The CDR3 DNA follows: TGTGCCAGCAGCCCCAACGGGATATTAAGGAACTATGGCTACACCTTC. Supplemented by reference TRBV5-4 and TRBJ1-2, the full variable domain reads ETGVTQSPTHLIKTRGQQVTLRCSSQSGHNTVSWYQQALGQGPQFIFQYYREEENGRGNFPPRFSGLQFPNYSSELNVNALELDDSALYLCASSPNGILRNYGYTFGSGTRLTVV.

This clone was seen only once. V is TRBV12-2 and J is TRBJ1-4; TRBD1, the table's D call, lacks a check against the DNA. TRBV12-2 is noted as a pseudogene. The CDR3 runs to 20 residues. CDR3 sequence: CASTGCPFGLMVGQTMKLFF. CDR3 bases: TGTGCAAGCACAGGGTGCCCCTTCGGACTCATGGTGGGCCAGACGATGAAACTGTTTTTT.

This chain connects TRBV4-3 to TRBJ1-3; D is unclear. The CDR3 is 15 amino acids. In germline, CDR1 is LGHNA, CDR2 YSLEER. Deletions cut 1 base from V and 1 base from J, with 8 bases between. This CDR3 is CASSQASGSGNTIYF. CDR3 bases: TGCGCCAGCAGCCAAGCTTCAGGTTCTGGAAACACCATATATTTT.

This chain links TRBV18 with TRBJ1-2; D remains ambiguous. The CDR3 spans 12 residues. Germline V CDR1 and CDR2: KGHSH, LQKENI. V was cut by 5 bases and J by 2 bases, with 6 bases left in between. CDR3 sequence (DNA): TGTGCCAGCTCATCAATGAACTATGGCTACACCTTC. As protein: CASSSMNYGYTF. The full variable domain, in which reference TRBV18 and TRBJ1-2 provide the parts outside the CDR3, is NAGVMQNPRHLVRRRGQEARLRCSPMKGHSHVYWYRQLPEEGLKFMVYLQKENIIDESGMPKERFSAEFPKEGPSILRIQQVVRGDSAAYFCASSSMNYGYTFGSGTRLTVV.

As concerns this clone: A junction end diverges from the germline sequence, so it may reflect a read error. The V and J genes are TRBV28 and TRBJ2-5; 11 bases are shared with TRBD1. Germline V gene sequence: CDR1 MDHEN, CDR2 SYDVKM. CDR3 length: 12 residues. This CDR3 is CASSSYPGQGDF. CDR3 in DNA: TGTGCCAGCAGTTCGTACCCGGGACAGGGGGACTTC.

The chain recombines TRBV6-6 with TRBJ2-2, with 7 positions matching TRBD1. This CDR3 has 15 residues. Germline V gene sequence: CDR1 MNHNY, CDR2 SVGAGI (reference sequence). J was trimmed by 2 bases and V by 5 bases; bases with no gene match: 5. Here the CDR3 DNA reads TGTGCCAGCAGTCCCACAGGGGCCAACACCGGGGAGCTGTTTTTT. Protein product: CASSPTGANTGELFF.

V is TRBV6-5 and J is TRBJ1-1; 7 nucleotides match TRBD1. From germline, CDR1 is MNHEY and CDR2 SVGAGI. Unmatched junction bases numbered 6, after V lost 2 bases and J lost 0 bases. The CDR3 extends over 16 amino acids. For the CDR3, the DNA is TGTGCCAGCAGTTACGGGGGACAGCCCTTGAACACTGAAGCTTTCTTT. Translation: CASSYGGQPLNTEAFF.

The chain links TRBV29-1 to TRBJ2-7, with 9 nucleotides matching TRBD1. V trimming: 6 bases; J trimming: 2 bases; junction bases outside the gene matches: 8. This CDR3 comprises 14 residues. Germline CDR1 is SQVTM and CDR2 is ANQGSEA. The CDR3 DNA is TGCAGCGTCGGGAAGGGACAGGGCCCCTACGAGCAGTACTTC. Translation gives CSVGKGQGPYEQYF.

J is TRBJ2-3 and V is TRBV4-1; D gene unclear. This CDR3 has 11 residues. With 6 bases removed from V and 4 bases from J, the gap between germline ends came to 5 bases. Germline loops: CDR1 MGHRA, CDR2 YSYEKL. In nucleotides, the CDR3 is TGCGCCAGCAGGAGCGCAGATACGCAGTATTTT. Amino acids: CASRSADTQYF.

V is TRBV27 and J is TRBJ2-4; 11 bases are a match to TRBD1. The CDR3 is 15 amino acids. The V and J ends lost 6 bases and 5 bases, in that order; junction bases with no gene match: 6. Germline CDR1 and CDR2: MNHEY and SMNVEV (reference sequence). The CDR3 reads CASRPWTGGQNIQYF. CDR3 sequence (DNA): TGTGCCAGCAGACCATGGACAGGGGGCCAAAACATTCAGTACTTC.

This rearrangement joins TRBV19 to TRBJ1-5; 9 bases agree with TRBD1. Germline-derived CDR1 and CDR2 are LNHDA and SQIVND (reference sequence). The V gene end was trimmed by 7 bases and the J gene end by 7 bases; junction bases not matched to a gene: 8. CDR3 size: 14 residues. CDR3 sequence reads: CASTATGGSQPQHF. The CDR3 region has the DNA TGTGCCAGTACCGCAACAGGGGGCAGCCAGCCCCAGCATTTT. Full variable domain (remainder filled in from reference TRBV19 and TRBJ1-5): DGGITQSPKYLFRKEGQNVTLSCEQNLNHDAMYWYRQDPGQGLRLIYYSQIVNDFQKGDIAEGYSVSREKKESFPLTVTSAQKNPTAFYLCASTATGGSQPQHFGDGTRLSIL.

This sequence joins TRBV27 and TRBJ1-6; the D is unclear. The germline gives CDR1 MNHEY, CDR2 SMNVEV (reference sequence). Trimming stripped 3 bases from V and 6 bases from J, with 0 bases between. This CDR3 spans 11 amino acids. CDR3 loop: CASSFNSPLHF. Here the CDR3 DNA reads TGTGCCAGCAGTTTTAATTCACCCCTCCACTTT.